The present T cell receptor beta chain was sequenced within a study of Ad26.COV2.S vaccination and SARS-CoV-2 variants. The table lists this clone with a few counts. Sequenced by immunoSEQ multiplex PCR; TCRdb stores in-frame clones only, minus some. The table includes about 390,000 clones, 70% to 90% detected once. The treatment is: over 15 received Ad26.COV2.S at low or high dose, single or two shots; about 5 received placebo; per-sample allocation not given. Following the first vaccine or placebo injection, samples were taken on day 63. The J segment lost 4 bases and the V segment lost 4 bases, leaving 6 bases of the junction unmatched. CDR1 and CDR2 from the germline V gene are LGHDT and YNNKEL (reference sequence). CDR3 length equals 16 residues.

The rearrangement links TRBV3-1 (or the pseudogene TRBV3-2) to TRBJ2-2; 10 positions agree with TRBD2. The source was peripheral blood, collected in a trial of Ad26.COV2.S vaccine versus placebo. The TCR sequence derives from a person aged 18-65 years who received the Ad26.COV2.S COVID-19 vaccine or a placebo. The CDR3 DNA sequence: TGTGCCAGCAGCCTCACTAGCGGGGCATCCACCGGGGAGCTGTTTTTT. It yields the protein CASSLTSGASTGELFF.